Listed below are T cell receptor beta chains from one sample, sequenced in a study of T cell repertoires in cytomegalovirus infection. From the reads, TCRdb called clonotypes with MiXCR, one entry per CDR3 protein. Among about 230,000 distinct CDR3 sequences listed, roughly 23% were seen once. Sequenced: CD8+ T cells from PBMCs. The receptors originated from a human donor in good health (CMV status not recorded). Some clones in this sample may be carry-over from other donors' samples. The CDR3 runs from the conserved cysteine through the conserved F or W. The D gene is left open where the match is weak. Expanded clones are given a class, and other clones once, few, many or no size at all.

>few|TRBJ2-3|TRBV7-6|.
CASSSMTDTQYF
TGTGCCAGCAGCTCAATGACAGATACGCAGTATTTT
>few|TRBJ2-7|TRBV20-1|TRBD2
CSAAGASLYEQYF
TGCAGTGCAGCGGGGGCCTCCTTATACGAGCAGTACTTC
>few|TRBJ2-6|TRBV19|.
CASSTGSGANVLTF
TGTGCCAGTAGTACGGGCTCTGGGGCCAACGTCCTGACTTTC
>once|TRBJ2-2|TRBV2|TRBD1
CATDPGQGANTGELFF
TGTGCCACCGACCCAGGACAGGGGGCGAACACCGGGGAGCTGTTTTTT
>.|TRBJ1-2|TRBV29-1|TRBD1
CSVEGTGALGYTF
TGCAGCGTTGAAGGGACAGGGGCCTTGGGCTACACCTTC
>few|TRBJ2-3|TRBV28|TRBD2
CASSLWASGGPTDTQYF
TGTGCCAGCAGTTTATGGGCTAGCGGGGGGCCCACAGATACGCAGTATTTT
>few|TRBJ1-2|TRBV27|.
CASSLFAGHYGYTF
TGTGCCAGCAGTTTATTTGCGGGGCACTATGGCTACACCTTC
>many|TRBJ2-1|TRBV7-6|TRBD2
CASSLQPGGAHQFF
TGTGCCAGCAGCTTACAACCGGGGGGGGCACACCAGTTCTTC
>many|TRBJ1-2|TRBV27|.
CASSGGGNYGYTF
TGTGCCAGCAGTGGGGGCGGAAACTATGGCTACACCTTC
>.|TRBJ2-1|TRBV20-1|.
CSARQVNEQFF
TGCAGTGCTAGACAGGTTAATGAGCAGTTCTTC
>few|TRBJ2-7|TRBV20-1|.
CSARDGGSSYEQYF
TGCAGTGCTAGAGATGGGGGGTCGTCCTACGAGCAGTACTTC
>few|TRBJ2-2|TRBV6-5|.
CASSYAGSRTGELFF
TGTGCCAGCAGTTACGCAGGGTCGAGAACCGGGGAGCTGTTTTTT
>.|TRBJ2-1|TRBV28|.
CASSPTLLLQEQFF
TGTGCCAGCAGCCCCACCTTATTGCTCCAGGAGCAGTTCTTC
>.|TRBJ2-2|TRBV27|.
CASSLLALTGELFF
TGTGCCAGCAGCCTTTTAGCGTTGACCGGGGAGCTGTTTTTT
>few|TRBJ2-1|TRBV2|.
CASSGVAFNEQFF
TGTGCCAGCAGTGGAGTGGCCTTCAATGAGCAGTTCTTC
>.|TRBJ2-1|TRBV7-2|TRBD2
CASSISGGAYNEQFF
TGTGCCAGCAGCATAAGCGGGGGGGCATACAATGAGCAGTTCTTC
>few|TRBJ1-5|TRBV2|.
CASSDLVGLGPQHF
TGTGCCAGCAGTGATTTAGTAGGGCTGGGGCCCCAGCATTTT
>few|TRBJ2-7|TRBV10-3|TRBD1
CATSFGTGVTYEQYF
TGTGCCACCTCATTCGGGACAGGGGTTACCTACGAGCAGTACTTC
>many|TRBJ2-3|TRBV2|.
CASSEALATDTQYF
TGTGCCAGCAGTGAAGCGCTTGCAACAGATACGCAGTATTTT
>.|TRBJ2-1|TRBV7-9|.
CASSLTGGGDEQFF
TGTGCCAGCAGCTTAACCGGGGGCGGGGATGAGCAGTTCTTC
>few|TRBJ1-5|TRBV20-1|.
CSAPLLDLSNQPQHF
TGCAGTGCTCCATTATTAGATTTGAGCAATCAGCCCCAGCATTTT
>many|TRBJ2-1|TRBV12-3/TRBV12-4|.
CASSLGLHNEQFF
TGTGCCAGCAGTTTAGGACTACACAATGAGCAGTTCTTC
>.|TRBJ2-7|TRBV28|TRBD1
CASSSPLEGADEQYF
TGTGCCAGCAGCTCCCCACTTGAGGGGGCAGACGAGCAGTACTTC
>many|TRBJ1-1|TRBV7-9|TRBD1
CASRPQGGNTEAFF
TGTGCCAGCAGACCACAGGGGGGTAACACTGAAGCTTTCTTT